In this sample, the clone carrying this T cell receptor (beta chain) turned up a few times. Its antigen is undetermined. TCRdb recomputed calls from the 5' RACE reads with MiXCR, one row per CDR3 protein. The table records some 290,000 distinct CDR3 sequences, roughly 16% of them present only once. The sample belongs to a study of T-cell memory formation after mild COVID-19. Study-wide context: TCR clusters mostly belonged to single donors. Study results and caveats: CM and EM subsets held most contracting CD4+ clones; EMRA held CD8+ ones. Certain responding clones were present in pre-infection memory, suggesting participation of cross-reactive memory.

The CDR3 has 14 amino acids. Per the germline V gene, CDR1 is SGHRS and CDR2 is YFSETQ. J lost 7 bases, V lost 4 bases, and 7 bases had no gene match. The specimen was PBMCs or a T cell subset sorted from them (not recorded which). V is TRBV5-1 and J is TRBJ2-1; the match to TRBD1 covers 8 bases. This clonotype originated in a man younger than 35 who had mild COVID-19 (a few samples of this study predate the infection). Cell type and time point are not known. DNA for the CDR3: TGCGCCAGCAGCAGCGGACAGGGTGGAAATGAGCAGTTCTTC. Encoded protein: CASSSGQGGNEQFF. Drawing the rest from reference TRBV5-1 and TRBJ2-1, the complete variable domain is KAGVTQTPRYLIKTRGQQVTLSCSPISGHRSVSWYQQTPGQGLQFLFEYFSETQRNKGNFPGRFSGRQFSNSRSEMNVSTLELGDSALYLCASSSGQGGNEQFFGPGTRLTVL.